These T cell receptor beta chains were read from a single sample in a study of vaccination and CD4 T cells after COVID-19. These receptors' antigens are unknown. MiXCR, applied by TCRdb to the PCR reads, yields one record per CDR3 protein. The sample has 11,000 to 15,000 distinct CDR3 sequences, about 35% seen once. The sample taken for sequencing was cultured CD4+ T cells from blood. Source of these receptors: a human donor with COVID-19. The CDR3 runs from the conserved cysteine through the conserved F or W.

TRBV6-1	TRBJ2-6	CASRSSAGANVLTF
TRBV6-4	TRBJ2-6	CANSPGPGANVLTF
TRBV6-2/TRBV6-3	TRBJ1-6	CASSYPTSTGEDSPLHF
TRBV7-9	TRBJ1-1	CASGFPAAAPSNTEAFF
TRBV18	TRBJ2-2	CASSPGGQVGELFF
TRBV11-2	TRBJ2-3	CASSAWGKGTDTQYF
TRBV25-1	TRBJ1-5	CASGSVGGSNQPQHF
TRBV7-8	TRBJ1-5	CASQGQPYQPQHF
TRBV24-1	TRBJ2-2	CATSGNPPGELFF
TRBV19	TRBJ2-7	CASSLGQVGPYEQYF
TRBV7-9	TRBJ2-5	CASSRTTGFQETQYF
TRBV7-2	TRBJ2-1	CASSLAPGGAYNEQFF
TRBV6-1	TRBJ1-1	CASSVEVGTQAFF
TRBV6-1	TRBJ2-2	CASNPQSTGELFF
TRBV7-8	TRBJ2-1	CASSGRDVRPSNEQFF
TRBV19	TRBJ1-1	CASSNRDSSTEAFF
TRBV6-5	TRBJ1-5	CASSYSGQRGNQPQHF
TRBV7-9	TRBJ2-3	CASSPRGVSTDTQYF
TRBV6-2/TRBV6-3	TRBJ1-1	CASSYSRTSGTEAFF
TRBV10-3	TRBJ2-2	CAITSPAIGELFF
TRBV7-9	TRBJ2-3	CASSFNRRQHSTDTQYF
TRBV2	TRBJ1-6	CASRDTRATPLHF
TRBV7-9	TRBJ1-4	CASSLAQGTNEKLFF
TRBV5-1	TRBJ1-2	CASSLGSGDAGYTF
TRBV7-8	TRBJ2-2	CASSSPIPGQGASGELFF
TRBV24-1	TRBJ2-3	CATSGGTDRGTDTQYF
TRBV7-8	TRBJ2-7	CASSLDRGPYEQYF
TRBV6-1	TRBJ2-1	CATGQSSRVNEQFF
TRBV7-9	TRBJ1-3	CASSMAGNTIYF